This T cell receptor (beta chain) was recorded in a study of T-cell memory formation after mild COVID-19 (dated by TCRdb to about 2021). As for the study more broadly: Most TCR sequence clusters were specific to one of the two donors. Two young, previously healthy adult volunteers made up the cohort, one male and one female. Longitudinal TCRalpha and TCRbeta repertoire sequencing tracked T-cell clones expanding and contracting after mild COVID-19 in two donors. Study-wide findings and limitations: SARS-CoV-2 specificity was not confirmed for the second-wave clones peaking on day 37. Only a couple of mild cases were covered by the study, and larger cohorts that include severe cases with pre-infection samples were considered necessary. Clones that contracted from day 15 to 85 showed balanced CD4/CD8 phenotypes, whereas a second wave of clones that expanded from day 15 to 37 leaned towards CD4+. Contracting CD4+ clones appeared mostly in the CM and EM memory subsets, whereas CD8+ clones were enriched in EMRA. Some responding clones were found in pre-infection memory, which suggests that pre-existing cross-reactive memory T cells took part in the SARS-CoV-2 response.

Notes on this clonotype: Its recognized antigen is unknown. One base away there is no much larger clone; base qualities are not given.

Ficoll-Paque density gradient centrifugation was used to isolate PBMCs. Sequencing was performed on an Illumina NovaSeq 6000. TCRalpha and TCRbeta cDNA libraries were constructed by 5'RACE with constant-segment primers, with sample barcodes and unique molecular identifiers being introduced. RNA was extracted from every sample with Trizol reagent. Libraries were amplified in two PCR steps, with a second sample barcode and Illumina TruSeq adapters added in the second step. Sequencing of the libraries was done on an Illumina NovaSeq, producing 2 x 150 bp paired-end reads. As for the original processing: Reads were demultiplexed and collapsed into UMI-guided consensus sequences with migec v1.2.7. Using mixcr v2.1.11, UMI consensuses were aligned to TRA and TRB V and J templates and then assembled into clonotypes. A clonotype was counted as expanded or contracted only if both edgeR and NoisET called the change significant, with noise models trained on biological replicates. For edgeR calls, the cutoffs were a false discovery rate-adjusted p below 0.01 and a log2 fold-change threshold of 1. PCA with hierarchical clustering of max-normalized trajectories of the 1000 most abundant clonotypes was used as exploratory dynamics analysis. Separately sequenced CD4+ and CD8+ repertoires were used to assign a CD4 or CD8 phenotype to each responding clone. Starting from the raw public reads, TCRdb applied fastp trimming at Q25, assembled clones with MiXCR and retained in-frame beta chains. Duplicate CDR3 protein sequences are folded into a single record with the most common DNA and genes. The V and J calls were not made by the authors but by TCRdb's processing. The sample contains around 410,000 distinct CDR3 sequences, around a quarter of them found a single time. The ten largest clones represent about an eighth of the sample.

Inclusive of the bounding cysteine and phenylalanine, the CDR3 is 15 residues long. Only the CDR3 region is kept as DNA, spanning 45 bases read in frame from base 1. Germline trimming: 0 bases from V, 5 bases from J; junction bases outside gene matches: 4. The germline V gene supplies CDR1 SGHRS and CDR2 YFSETQ. Sequenced material: PBMCs or a T cell subset sorted from them (not recorded which). This clonotype was sampled from an adult woman who had mild COVID-19 (a few samples of this study predate the infection). The sample titles of this study are shuffled in the database, so cell type and time point are left out; the donor was told from shared clones. The rearranged segments are TRBV5-1 and TRBJ2-1, with 8 central nucleotides matching TRBD2. The CDR3 has the sequence CASSLDLAGNNEQFF. The DNA is as follows: TGCGCCAGCAGCTTGGATCTAGCGGGTAACAATGAGCAGTTCTTC.